This T cell receptor (beta chain) came from a study of CD8+ T cells in alopecia areata. Study-wide points: On tofacitinib, scalp clonality and expanded CD8+ clones among top 100 fell significantly. Lesional scalp, notably in alopecia totalis/universalis, had clonality above that of normal scalp.

Following extraction, RNA underwent reverse transcription to cDNA, which served as the sequencing template. Clones were sequenced by immunoSEQ multiplex PCR, and TCRdb holds only the in-frame ones, with some missing. This table has about 200,000 clones, more than 55% appearing once. Trimming removed 4 bases at V and 5 bases at J, with 14 bases between. This CDR3 has 14 amino acids. The V gene's germline CDR1 is SEHNR and CDR2 FQNEAQ (reference sequence). Treatment given: oral pan-JAK inhibitor, 5-10 mg twice daily. PBMCs served as the source from which CD4+ and CD8+ T cells were sorted. For this clone: Antigen unknown.

The source material was CD4+ T cells sorted from blood, sampled at week 4, from a patient treated with tofacitinib. The TCR sequence derives from a human donor with alopecia areata. The rearrangement joins TRBV7-9 to TRBJ2-5; D tentatively fits TRBD1 or TRBD2 (5 bases each). The CDR3 here is CASSSGPLGETQYF. As DNA, the CDR3 is TGTGCCAGCAGCTCGGGACCCCTTGGGGAGACCCAGTACTTC.